This TCR beta chain came from a study of OX40 agonist ivuxolimab in advanced cancers. On this clone itself: The antigen is undetermined.

Regarding the study as a whole: Clonal expansion was among the lowest in partial responders at 0.1-3.0 mg/kg, especially CD8+. Expanded clones were, on average, more numerous in CD8+ T cells than in CD4+. CD4+ and CD8+ blood T cells expanded clonally by week 6 at 0.1 to 3.0 mg/kg.

This table comes from immunoSEQ multiplex PCR, and its TCRdb copy is limited to in-frame clones, with some not included. Here the sample spans tens of thousands of clones, about 91% being singletons. Excluded were patients having autoimmune disease history or systemic immunosuppression. Trimming removed 7 bases from V and 3 bases from J, with 16 bases in between. Per the germline V gene, CDR1 is LNHDA and CDR2 is SQIVND (reference sequence). CDR3 length: 15 amino acids. The sequencing used CD4+ or CD8+ T cells sorted from blood, collected in a trial of the OX40 agonist ivuxolimab. The sequence came from an adult with an advanced solid tumor such as melanoma, head and neck, liver or kidney cancer. The chain has TRBV19 and TRBJ1-5, with D unclear. CDR3: CASKGEGQINQPQHF. CDR3 bases: TGTGCCAGTAAAGGTGAAGGGCAGATCAATCAGCCCCAGCATTTT.